This entry concerns a single T cell receptor (beta chain). This clonotype was seen repeatedly, ten times or more. Its target antigen remains unknown. Per-base qualities were not stored, and no clone one base away is much larger. Genomic DNA served as template for TCR beta VDJ combination and CDR3 sequence profiling. An Illumina HiSeq 2000 was the platform used for TCR repertoire sequencing. As for the original processing: Repertoire assessment relied on Simpson's diversity index, CDR3 size and DJ length profiles, and TRBV/TRBJ rearrangement plots. The most abundant DNA sequence in the deep sequencing data was defined as the immunodominant clone. CDR3 amino acid sequences were checked for sharing across subjects and were also compared against the VDJdb database and published repertoires. TCRdb trimmed the raw reads at Q25, called clones with MiXCR and kept productive beta chains. Each record represents a unique CDR3 protein, reported with the most common genes and DNA among its rows. TCRdb assigned the V and J calls; the authors' analysis was not used. The table for this sample lists about 180,000 distinct CDR3 sequences; approximately 45% of them were counted only once. Together, the top ten hold approximately 2.9% of the sample.

There are 14 amino acids in the CDR3, from cysteine to phenylalanine inclusive. The retained sequence is limited to the CDR3, 42 bases, with the frame set at the first base. Compared with germline, V lacks 5 bases and J lacks 8 bases; bases without a gene match: 10. Per the germline V gene (reference sequence), SGHNT is the CDR1 and YYREEE is the CDR2. These data originate in a study of CD8+CD57+ T cells in acquired aplastic anemia (dated by TCRdb to 2016 to 2019). About the study as a whole: A mean of about 3 ug of DNA, ranging from about 0.2 to 27.4 ug, was extracted from sorted CD4+ and CD8+ cells. Mean read counts for healthy donor samples were 9 million to 10.8 million for CD4+ cells and about 12 million for CD8+ cells.

TCR repertoires of sorted CD4+ and CD8+ blood T cells from severe aplastic anemia patients and healthy subjects were deep-sequenced in the study. Ficoll-Paque density gradient centrifugation was used to isolate peripheral blood mononuclear cells. Before DNA extraction, CD4+ and CD8+ T cells were sorted with FACS or magnetic beads. Study-wide conclusions, independent of this receptor: Around 27 CD8+ CDR3 sequences were found to be shared between patients and controls, but these sequences appeared to be highly expressed in patients and within the immunodominant clones of the patients. Between patients and healthy controls, no significant difference in CD8+ Simpson's diversity was found (P=0.060).

The TCR originated in a human donor in good health. The sequenced sample consisted of sorted CD4+, CD8+, or CD8+CD57+ T cells (not recorded which) from PBMCs. This receptor chain uses TRBV5-4 and TRBJ1-2, with 9 central nucleotides matching TRBD1. The bases read TGTGCCAGCAGGTCAACAGGGGGCACTTTCGGCTACACCTTC. Its product reads: CASRSTGGTFGYTF.